The 8 T cell receptor beta chains below come from one sample, sequenced in a study of T cell responses to AZD1222 COVID-19 vaccine. Assay used: immunoSEQ multiplex PCR; TCRdb lists only in-frame clones, some missing. This table holds about 130,000 clones, around 90% found once. The sample in question was peripheral blood, obtained on day 0 of AZD1222 vaccination. Every receptor here comes from an adult in good health.

The chain recombines TRBV12-3 or TRBV12-4 with TRBJ1-5; D call uncertain. The CDR3 extends over 12 amino acids. Trimming cost V 5 bases and J 5 bases, with 7 bases left between them. The CDR3 DNA sequence: TGTGCCAGCAGTCTAAGAGATCAGCCCCAGCATTTT. It specifies CASSLRDQPQHF.

The chain uses TRBV9 and TRBJ1-1; D is unclear. This CDR3 is built from 12 residues. CDR1 and CDR2 from the germline V gene are SGDLS and YYNGEE. Trimming removed 4 bases from V and 1 base from J, with 5 bases in between. The CDR3 nucleotides are TGTGCCAGCAGCTCCTCGAACACTGAAGCTTTCTTT. The encoded protein is CASSSSNTEAFF. The full variable domain, with the rest looked up from reference TRBV9 and TRBJ1-1, is DSGVTQTPKHLITATGQRVTLRCSPRSGDLSVYWYQQSLDQGLQFLIQYYNGEERAKGNILERFSAQQFPDLHSELNLSSLELGDSALYFCASSSSNTEAFFGQGTRLTVV.

The chain is built from TRBV10-3 and TRBJ1-2; D is unresolved. Germline CDR1 is ENHRY and CDR2 is SYGVKD. The ends were cut back, 1 base at V and 3 bases at J, with 6 bases in the middle. This CDR3 has 13 residues. The CDR3 DNA sequence: TGTGCCATCAGTGAGTACGAGGACTATGGCTACACCTTC. This encodes CAISEYEDYGYTF.

V gene TRBV6-2 or TRBV6-3 combines with J gene TRBJ1-3, with D unresolved. The CDR3 loop spans 13 amino acids. Trimming pared 2 bases from V and 8 bases from J, leaving 10 bases between. CDR1 and CDR2 from the germline V gene are MNHEY and SVGEGT. This chain's CDR3 is CASSYPSQDTIYF. CDR3 sequence (DNA): TGTGCCAGCAGTTACCCGTCTCAAGACACCATATATTTT.

The chain uses TRBV30 and TRBJ1-6, with 10 bases aligning to TRBD1. The length of the CDR3 is 17 residues. The germline CDR1 and CDR2 sequences are GTSNPN and SVGIG (reference sequence). The trim removed 0 bases at V and 10 bases at J, leaving 12 bases unmatched. DNA for the CDR3: TGTGCCTGGAGTGTACGACAGGGGGCGATGGCAGGATCACCCCTCCACTTT. Encoded protein: CAWSVRQGAMAGSPLHF.

This chain connects TRBV6-6 to TRBJ2-4, with 10 bases lining up with TRBD1. The CDR3 extends over 19 amino acids. Germline CDR1 MNHNY, CDR2 SVGAGI (reference sequence). Trimming took 5 bases from V and 3 from J; bases not matched to a gene: 16. CDR3 protein: CASSQGRQGALMVKNIQYF. CDR3 in DNA: TGTGCCAGCAGTCAGGGGAGACAGGGGGCCCTTATGGTCAAAAACATTCAGTACTTC.

V usage is TRBV30 and J usage is TRBJ1-4; D is possibly TRBD1 (6 bases). Trimming pared 0 bases from V and 8 bases from J, leaving 13 bases between. The germline gives CDR1 GTSNPN, CDR2 SVGIG (reference sequence). The CDR3 sequence is 14 residues long. The CDR3 DNA is TGTGCCTGGAGTGTATTACAGGGCGGCGAAAAACTGTTTTTT. It translates to CAWSVLQGGEKLFF.

V usage is TRBV18 and J usage is TRBJ1-5; TRBD1 matches at 7 bases. The V and J ends lost 6 bases and 1 base, in that order; junction bases with no gene match: 3. Germline-derived CDR1 and CDR2 are KGHSH and LQKENI. CDR3 length: 14 residues. The CDR3 protein is CASSSGGSNQPQHF. In DNA, the CDR3 is TGTGCCAGCTCCTCAGGGGGAAGCAATCAGCCCCAGCATTTT.